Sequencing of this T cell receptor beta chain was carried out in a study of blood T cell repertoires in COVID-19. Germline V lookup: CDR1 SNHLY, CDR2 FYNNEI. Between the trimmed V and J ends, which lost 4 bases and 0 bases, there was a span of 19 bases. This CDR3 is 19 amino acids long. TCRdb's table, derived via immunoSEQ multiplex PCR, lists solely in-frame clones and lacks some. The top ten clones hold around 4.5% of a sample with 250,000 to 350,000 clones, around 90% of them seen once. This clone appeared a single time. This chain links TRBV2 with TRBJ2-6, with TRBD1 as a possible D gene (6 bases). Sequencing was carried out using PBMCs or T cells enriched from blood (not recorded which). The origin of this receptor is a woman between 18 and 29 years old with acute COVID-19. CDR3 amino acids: CASSGTVGQAFSGANVLTF. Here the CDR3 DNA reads TGTGCCAGCAGTGGGACAGTAGGGCAGGCTTTCTCTGGGGCCAACGTCCTGACTTTC. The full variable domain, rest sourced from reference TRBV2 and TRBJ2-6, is EPEVTQTPSHQVTQMGQEVILRCVPISNHLYFYWYRQILGQKVEFLVSFYNNEISEKSEIFDDQFSVERPDGSNFTLKIRSTKLEDSAMYFCASSGTVGQAFSGANVLTFGAGSRLTVL.